One sample yielded the 8 T cell receptor beta chains listed below, sequenced in a study of blood T cells in healthy people across ages. PCR was performed a second time for about 7 to 12 cycles using a sample-barcoded 5' primer and a J-beta primer mix. Each CDR3 protein is one row after TCRdb ran MiXCR on the 5' RACE reads. The profile shows 650,000 to 800,000 distinct CDR3 sequences, more than 40% of them singletons. Sequencing input: blood. The receptors were gathered from a man in his 60s in good health.

V is TRBV29-1 and J is TRBJ2-5; possibly TRBD2 for D (5 bases). This CDR3 region has 13 residues. Looked up from germline, CDR1 is SQVTM and CDR2 is ANQGSEA. Trimming took 6 bases from V and 2 from J, leaving 13 bases between them. In nucleotides, the CDR3 is TGCAGCGTGGCGGGTCGAAATCAAGAGACCCAGTACTTC. The encoded protein is CSVAGRNQETQYF. The whole variable domain, filled in from reference TRBV29-1 and TRBJ2-5, reads SAVISQKPSRDICQRGTSLTIQCQVDSQVTMMFWYRQQPGQSLTLIATANQGSEATYESGFVIDKFPISRPNLTFSTLTVSNMSPEDSSIYLCSVAGRNQETQYFGPGTRLLVL.

This clonotype has more than one count but fewer than ten. The junction does not match germline at one end; this may be a read error. The chain is built from TRBV5-1 and TRBJ2-1; D gene unclear. CDR1 and CDR2 from the germline V gene are SGHRS and YFSETQ. The CDR3 totals 15 residues. The CDR3 bases are TGCGCCAGCAGCTTGATTCCCAATTCCTACAACGAGCAGTTCTTC. This translates into CASSLIPNSYNEQFF.

In this sample, this clonotype turned up many times. The V and J genes are TRBV29-1 and TRBJ1-1, with D unresolved. V was trimmed by 5 bases and J by 3 bases, leaving 7 bases between them. The CDR3 has 11 amino acids. Germline lookup yields CDR1 SQVTM and CDR2 ANQGSEA. DNA for the CDR3: TGCAGCGTTAAAACCCACACTGAAGCTTTCTTT. Translated, it gives CSVKTHTEAFF.

This sequence joins TRBV7-2 and TRBJ1-2, with TRBD1 matching 7 bases. Looked up from germline, CDR1 is SGHTA and CDR2 is FQGNSA. V gave up 5 bases and J gave up 8 bases; unmatched junction bases: 11. The CDR3 length is 14 residues. The CDR3 DNA is TGTGCCAGCAGCGTAATGACAGGGCGTGGAGGCTACACCTTC. This encodes CASSVMTGRGGYTF.

This clonotype has a handful of counts. The rearrangement joins TRBV7-9 to TRBJ1-6; D gene unclear. CDR3 length: 13 residues. Trimming left V 10 bases short and J 7 bases short, with 14 bases between. Germline assignment: CDR1 SEHNR and CDR2 FQNEAQ (reference sequence). DNA of the CDR3: TGTGCCACCACTGCCGAGGCGAATTCACCCCTCCACTTT. It yields the protein CATTAEANSPLHF. Together with reference TRBV7-9 and TRBJ1-6, the CDR3 gives the full variable domain: DTGVSQNPRHKITKRGQNVTFRCDPISEHNRLYWYRQTLGQGPEFLTYFQNEAQLEKSRLLSDRFSAERPKGSFSTLEIQRTEQGDSAMYLCATTAEANSPLHFGNGTRLTVT.

This clonotype was seen a handful of times. This sequence joins TRBV5-5 and TRBJ1-1; D unresolved. The germline V gene has CDR1 SGHKS and CDR2 YYEKEE (reference sequence). The CDR3 length is 14 residues. With 0 bases removed from V and 1 base from J, the gap between germline ends came to 7 bases. CDR3 residues: CASSLEAANTEAFF. The CDR3 nucleotides read TGTGCCAGCAGCTTGGAGGCAGCGAACACTGAAGCTTTCTTT.

The chain is built from TRBV10-3 and TRBJ2-7; 10 bases align to TRBD1. The DNA end is more similar to TRBJ2-5, so the J call may be wrong. Germline V gives CDR1 ENHRY, CDR2 SYGVKD. The CDR3 sequence is 16 residues long. The CDR3 bases are TGTGCCATCAGTGACCCGGACAGGGGGAGTTCGGAGACCCAGTACTTC. This codes for CAISDPDRGSSETQYF.

The chain combines TRBV15 with TRBJ2-5; no firm D call. The end of the DNA aligns better with TRBJ2-4, so the J call may be wrong. The CDR3 has 14 residues. Germline V gene lookup returns CDR1 LNHNV and CDR2 YYDKDF (reference sequence). DNA for the CDR3: TGTGCCACCAGCAGAGAGACAAACACGGGCATTCAGTACTTC. This sequence encodes CATSRETNTGIQYF.